One and the same sample provided the 19 T cell receptor beta chains below, sequenced in a study of blood T cells in healthy people across ages. Together with a sample-barcoded 5' primer, a J-beta primer mix was included in a second PCR lasting 7 to 11 cycles. TCRdb redid the calling of the 5' RACE reads with MiXCR, one entry per CDR3 protein. The repertoire holds approximately 600,000 distinct CDR3 sequences, with approximately 50% as singletons. What was sequenced was blood. All receptors derive from a man in his 60s in good health.

The V gene is TRBV12-3 or TRBV12-4, the J gene TRBJ2-3, with D maybe TRBD2 (6 bases). The CDR3 consists of 14 residues. Deletions cut 7 bases from V and 6 bases from J, with 17 bases between. This CDR3 is CASNGGGHRDTQYF. The CDR3 DNA sequence: TGTGCCAGCAACGGCGGAGGGCATAGGGATACGCAGTATTTT.

The chain carries TRBV3-1 and TRBJ2-5; D might be TRBD1 (6 bases). Deletions cut 2 bases from V and 3 bases from J, with 10 bases between. The germline gives CDR1 LGHDT, CDR2 YNNKEL (reference sequence). The CDR3 covers 14 residues. The CDR3 DNA reads TGTGCCAGCAGCCAACCCGGACAGAAAGAGACCCAGTACTTC. The encoded protein is CASSQPGQKETQYF.

The table lists this clonotype with a few counts. The chain links TRBV13 to TRBJ1-2, with 7 bases fitting TRBD1. The germline gives CDR1 PRHDT, CDR2 FYEKMQ (reference sequence). V lost 1 base and J lost 3; bases outside the gene matches: 8. This CDR3 has 16 amino acids. The CDR3 region has the DNA TGTGCCAGCAGCTTAGACTCTGACAGGGTTCACTATGGCTACACCTTC. It is translated as CASSLDSDRVHYGYTF. Together with reference TRBV13 and TRBJ1-2, the CDR3 gives the full variable domain: AAGVIQSPRHLIKEKRETATLKCYPIPRHDTVYWYQQGPGQDPQFLISFYEKMQSDKGSIPDRFSAQQFSDYHSELNMSSLELGDSALYFCASSLDSDRVHYGYTFGSGTRLTVV.

The chain combines TRBV18 with TRBJ2-3; 9 nucleotides line up with TRBD2. Germline trimming cut 0 bases from V and 4 bases from J; bases unmatched to any gene: 5. Germline V gives CDR1 KGHSH, CDR2 LQKENI. CDR3 size: 16 residues. The CDR3 region has the DNA TGTGCCAGCTCACCACCGAAGCGGGGGGCCCCAGATACGCAGTATTTT. Amino acids: CASSPPKRGAPDTQYF.

CDR3 sequence: CASSPDTFYGYTF. The CDR3 region has the DNA TGTGCCAGCAGTCCCGACACCTTCTATGGCTACACCTTC. This chain connects TRBV6-2 or TRBV6-3 to TRBJ1-2; D gene unclear. V was shortened by 5 bases and J by 4 bases, with 11 bases between the two germline ends. The CDR3 loop spans 13 amino acids. CDR1 and CDR2 (germline): MNHEY, SVGEGT.

This chain connects TRBV9 to TRBJ1-2; no reliable D call. Germline values: CDR1 SGDLS, CDR2 YYNGEE. This CDR3 region has 13 residues. Trimming removed 5 bases at V and 7 bases at J, with 15 bases between. The chain's CDR3 is CASRDMGGVGYTF. The CDR3 DNA is TGTGCCAGCAGAGATATGGGAGGCGTTGGCTACACCTTC.

The rearrangement joins TRBV4-2 to TRBJ2-7; D gene unclear. CDR3 size: 15 residues. V was clipped by 0 bases and J by 2 bases, with 11 bases between them. Per germline, CDR1 LGHNA and CDR2 YNFKEQ. Here the CDR3 DNA reads TGTGCCAGCAGCCAAGATGCCGCCCAGCCCTACGAGCAGTACTTC. Protein sequence: CASSQDAAQPYEQYF.

The V call is TRBV20-1, the J call TRBJ2-3, with 14 bases aligning to TRBD2. V lost 1 base and J lost 3; bases outside the gene matches: 12. The CDR3 has 19 residues. From germline, CDR1 is DFQATT and CDR2 SNEGSKA (reference sequence). The CDR3 here is CSARVPTSGGAGGTDTQYF. The CDR3 DNA sequence: TGCAGTGCTAGAGTCCCGACTAGCGGGGGGGCGGGTGGTACAGATACGCAGTATTTT.

This clonotype was recorded a few times. The rearrangement links TRBV20-1 to TRBJ2-3; D is uncertain. Germline CDR1 is DFQATT and CDR2 is SNEGSKA (reference sequence). V lost 4 bases to trimming and J lost 9 bases, with 17 bases between them. The CDR3 is 13 residues long. As DNA, the CDR3 is TGCAGTGCTACAACCCAAGACGGGCAGACGCAGTATTTT. Its protein product is CSATTQDGQTQYF.

The J gene is TRBJ1-4, the V gene TRBV4-1; D is possibly TRBD1 (6 bases). Germline V gene lookup returns CDR1 MGHRA and CDR2 YSYEKL. The ends were cut back, 3 bases at V and 0 bases at J, with 14 bases in the middle. The length of the CDR3 is 17 residues. DNA for the CDR3: TGCGCCAGCAGCCATAGAGGGGGTTCGCCAACTAATGAAAAACTGTTTTTT. Protein: CASSHRGGSPTNEKLFF.

This clonotype was counted between two and nine times. This chain links TRBV7-2 with TRBJ1-2; 10 bases line up with TRBD1. Germline CDR1 SGHTA, CDR2 FQGNSA. The CDR3 covers 15 residues. V shed 1 base and J 6 bases; nucleotides not matched to a gene: 5. The CDR3 nucleotides read TGTGCCAGCAGCTTAGTGGGGACAGGGGTCCATGGCTACACCTTC. Its translation is CASSLVGTGVHGYTF. The whole variable domain, remainder taken from reference TRBV7-2 and TRBJ1-2, is GAGVSQSPSNKVTEKGKDVELRCDPISGHTALYWYRQSLGQGLEFLIYFQGNSAPDKSGLPSDRFSAERTGGSVSTLTIQRTQQEDSAVYLCASSLVGTGVHGYTFGSGTRLTVV.

The chain uses TRBV7-2 and TRBJ1-1; 7 bases agree with TRBD1. The CDR3 loop spans 15 amino acids. Germline V gives CDR1 SGHTA, CDR2 FQGNSA. Trimming at V came to 3 bases and at J to 2 bases, leaving 6 bases not matched to a gene. The CDR3 DNA sequence: TGTGCCAGCAGCTTCCAGACAGGGTTCAACACTGAAGCTTTCTTT. It encodes CASSFQTGFNTEAFF. The full variable domain, in which reference TRBV7-2 and TRBJ1-1 provide the parts outside the CDR3, is GAGVSQSPSNKVTEKGKDVELRCDPISGHTALYWYRQSLGQGLEFLIYFQGNSAPDKSGLPSDRFSAERTGGSVSTLTIQRTQQEDSAVYLCASSFQTGFNTEAFFGQGTRLTVV.

This clonotype came up many times. The chain couples TRBV5-8 to TRBJ1-1, with D tentatively TRBD1 (5 bases). V was trimmed by 2 bases and J by 4 bases, leaving 9 bases between them. Germline CDR1 reads SGHTS; CDR2 reads YDEGEE. The CDR3 runs 13 residues. CDR3 sequence reads: CASSFSGPTEAFF. The CDR3 DNA reads TGTGCCAGCAGCTTCTCGGGACCCACTGAAGCTTTCTTT. The full variable domain, rest sourced from reference TRBV5-8 and TRBJ1-1, is EAGVTQSPTHLIKTRGQQATLRCSPISGHTSVYWYQQALGLGLQFLLWYDEGEERNRGNFPPRFSGRQFPNYSSELNVNALELEDSALYLCASSFSGPTEAFFGQGTRLTVV.

This sequence joins TRBV4-1 and TRBJ1-6; 11 bases are shared with TRBD1. Unmatched junction bases numbered 8, after V lost 3 bases and J lost 10 bases. Germline V gene lookup returns CDR1 MGHRA and CDR2 YSYEKL. This CDR3 comprises 16 residues. CDR3 in DNA: TGCGCCAGCAGCCAGAGTCGGACAGGGGGCGGATCACCCCTCCACTTT. Encoded protein: CASSQSRTGGGSPLHF.

This chain links TRBV28 with TRBJ2-5; no clear D. The last part of the DNA fits TRBJ2-7 better; the J call may be wrong. The germline CDR1 and CDR2 sequences are MDHEN and SYDVKM. The CDR3 has 12 amino acids. The CDR3 region has the DNA TGTGCCAGCAGTTACGGTCACTACGAGCAGTACTTC. It translates to CASSYGHYEQYF.

This clonotype has only a few counts. This sequence joins TRBV6-5 and TRBJ1-2; TRBD1 aligns across 9 bases. This CDR3 is built from 14 residues. Germline CDR1 is MNHEY and CDR2 is SVGAGI. With V trimmed by 6 bases and J by 8 bases, 10 bases remained unmatched. Here the CDR3 reads CASRRGQGSGGYTF. CDR3 coding DNA: TGTGCCAGCAGACGTGGACAGGGGTCAGGCGGCTACACCTTC.

The chain combines TRBV2 with TRBJ2-1, with D possibly matching TRBD2 (5 bases). Germline-derived CDR1 and CDR2 are SNHLY and FYNNEI. The CDR3 consists of 13 residues. V shed 7 bases and J shed 8 bases, with 15 bases lying between them. CDR3 residues: CASNPRVADEQFF. CDR3 nucleotides: TGTGCCAGCAACCCGAGGGTAGCCGATGAGCAGTTCTTC. Full variable domain (outside the CDR3, taken from reference TRBV2 and TRBJ2-1): EPEVTQTPSHQVTQMGQEVILRCVPISNHLYFYWYRQILGQKVEFLVSFYNNEISEKSEIFDDQFSVERPDGSNFTLKIRSTKLEDSAMYFCASNPRVADEQFFGPGTRLTVL.

This rearrangement joins TRBV15 to TRBJ2-3; D gene unclear. Germline lookup yields CDR1 LNHNV and CDR2 YYDKDF (reference sequence). Trimming shortened V by 0 bases and J by 0 bases, and 10 bases separated the two germline ends. This CDR3 spans 16 amino acids. The CDR3 DNA reads as TGTGCCACCAGCAGAGACCCAGACCAGAGCACAGATACGCAGTATTTT. Residues: CATSRDPDQSTDTQYF.

This CDR3 is CASSDPRISGAGTYNEQFF. In DNA form, the CDR3 reads TGCGCCAGCAGTGACCCCCGAATTAGCGGGGCGGGCACCTACAATGAGCAGTTCTTC. This chain connects TRBV10-1 to TRBJ2-1; 8 bases fit TRBD2. V was clipped by 3 bases and J by 2 bases; unmatched bases: 15. The CDR3 contains 19 residues. Germline assignment: CDR1 WNHNN and CDR2 SYGVQD (reference sequence).